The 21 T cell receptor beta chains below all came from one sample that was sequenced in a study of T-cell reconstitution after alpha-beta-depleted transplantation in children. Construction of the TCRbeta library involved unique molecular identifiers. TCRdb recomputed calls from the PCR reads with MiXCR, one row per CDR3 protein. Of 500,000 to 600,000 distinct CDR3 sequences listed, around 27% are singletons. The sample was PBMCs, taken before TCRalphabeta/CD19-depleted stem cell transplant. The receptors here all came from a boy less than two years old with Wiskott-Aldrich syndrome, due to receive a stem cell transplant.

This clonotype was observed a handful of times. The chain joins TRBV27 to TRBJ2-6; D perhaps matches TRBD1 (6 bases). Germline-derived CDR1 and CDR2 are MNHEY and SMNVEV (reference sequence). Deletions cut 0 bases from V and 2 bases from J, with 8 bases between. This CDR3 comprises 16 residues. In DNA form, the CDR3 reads TGTGCCAGCAGTTTATCAAGGGGGACTGGGGCCAACGTCCTGACTTTC. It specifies CASSLSRGTGANVLTF. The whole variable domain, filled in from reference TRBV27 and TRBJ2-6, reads EAQVTQNPRYLITVTGKKLTVTCSQNMNHEYMSWYRQDPGLGLRQIYYSMNVEVTDKGDVPEGYKVSRKEKRNFPLILESPSPNQTSLYFCASSLSRGTGANVLTFGAGSRLTVL.

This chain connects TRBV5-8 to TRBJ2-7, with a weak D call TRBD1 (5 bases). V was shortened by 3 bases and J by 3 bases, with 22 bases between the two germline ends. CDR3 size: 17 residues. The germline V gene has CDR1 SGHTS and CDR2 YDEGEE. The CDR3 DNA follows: TGTGCCAGCAGCTCCGGACAAAGTGGGCCCCTTATCTACGAGCAGTACTTC. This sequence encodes CASSSGQSGPLIYEQYF. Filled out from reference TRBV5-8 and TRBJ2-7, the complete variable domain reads EAGVTQSPTHLIKTRGQQATLRCSPISGHTSVYWYQQALGLGLQFLLWYDEGEERNRGNFPPRFSGRQFPNYSSELNVNALELEDSALYLCASSSGQSGPLIYEQYFGPGTRLTVT.

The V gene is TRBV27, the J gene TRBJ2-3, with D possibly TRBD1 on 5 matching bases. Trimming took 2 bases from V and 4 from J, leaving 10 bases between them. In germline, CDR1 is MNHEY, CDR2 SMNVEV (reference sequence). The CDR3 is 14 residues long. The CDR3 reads CASSLRQGSDTQYF. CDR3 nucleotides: TGTGCCAGCAGTTTAAGGCAGGGATCAGATACGCAGTATTTT.

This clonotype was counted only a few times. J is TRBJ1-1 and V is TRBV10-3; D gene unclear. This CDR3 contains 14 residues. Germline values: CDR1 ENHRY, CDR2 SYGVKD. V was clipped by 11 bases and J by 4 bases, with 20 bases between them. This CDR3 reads CALSSGRPTTEAFF. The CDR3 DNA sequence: TGTGCCTTATCGTCTGGCAGACCAACCACTGAAGCTTTCTTT.

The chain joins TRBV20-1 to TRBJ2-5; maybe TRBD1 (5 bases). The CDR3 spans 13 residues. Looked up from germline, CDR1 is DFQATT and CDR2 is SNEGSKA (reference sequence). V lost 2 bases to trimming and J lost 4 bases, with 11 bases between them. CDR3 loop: CSARWGRGETQYF. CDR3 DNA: TGCAGTGCTAGATGGGGAAGGGGAGAGACCCAGTACTTC.

CDR3 coding DNA: TGTGCCATCAGTGACCCGGCGGGTTACCAAGAGACCCAGTACTTC. Residues: CAISDPAGYQETQYF. The V call is TRBV10-3, the J call TRBJ2-5, with D perhaps matching TRBD2 (5 bases). CDR3 size: 15 residues. The V gene lost 3 bases and the J gene lost 0 bases, with 11 bases spanning the gap. The germline gives CDR1 ENHRY, CDR2 SYGVKD.

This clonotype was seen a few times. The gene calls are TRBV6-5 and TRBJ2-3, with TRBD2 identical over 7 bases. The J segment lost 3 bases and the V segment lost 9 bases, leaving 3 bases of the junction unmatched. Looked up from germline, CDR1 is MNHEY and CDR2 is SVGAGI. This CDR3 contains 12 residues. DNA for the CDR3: TGTGCCAGTTGGACTAGGACAGATACGCAGTATTTT. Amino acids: CASWTRTDTQYF.

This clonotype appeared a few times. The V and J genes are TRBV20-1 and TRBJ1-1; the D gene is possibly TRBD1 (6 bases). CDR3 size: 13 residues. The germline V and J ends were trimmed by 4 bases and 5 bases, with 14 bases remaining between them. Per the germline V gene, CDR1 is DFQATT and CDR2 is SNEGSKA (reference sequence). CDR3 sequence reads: CSAKITGATEAFF. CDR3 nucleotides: TGCAGTGCTAAGATTACGGGGGCGACTGAAGCTTTCTTT.

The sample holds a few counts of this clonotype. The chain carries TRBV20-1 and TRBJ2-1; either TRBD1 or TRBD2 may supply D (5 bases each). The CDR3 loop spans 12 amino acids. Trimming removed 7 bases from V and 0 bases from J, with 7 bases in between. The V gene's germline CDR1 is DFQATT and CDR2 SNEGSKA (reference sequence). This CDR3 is CSGGISYNEQFF. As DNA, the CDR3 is TGCAGTGGGGGGATCTCCTACAATGAGCAGTTCTTC.

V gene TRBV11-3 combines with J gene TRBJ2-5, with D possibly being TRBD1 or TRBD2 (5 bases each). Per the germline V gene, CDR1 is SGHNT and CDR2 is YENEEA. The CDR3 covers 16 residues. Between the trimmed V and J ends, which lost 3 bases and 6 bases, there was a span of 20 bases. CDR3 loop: CASSFLNRRSRKTQYF. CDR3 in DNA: TGTGCCAGCAGCTTTTTAAACAGGAGGTCCAGAAAGACCCAGTACTTC. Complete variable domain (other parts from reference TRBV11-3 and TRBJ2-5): EAGVVQSPRYKIIEKKQPVAFWCNPISGHNTLYWYLQNLGQGPELLIRYENEEAVDDSQLPKDRFSAERLKGVDSTLKIQPAELGDSAVYLCASSFLNRRSRKTQYFGPGTRLLVL.

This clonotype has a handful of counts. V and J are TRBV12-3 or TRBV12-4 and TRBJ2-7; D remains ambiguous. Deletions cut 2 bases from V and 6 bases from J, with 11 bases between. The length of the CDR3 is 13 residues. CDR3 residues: CASSLLENGEQYF. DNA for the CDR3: TGTGCCAGCAGTTTATTGGAGAACGGCGAGCAGTACTTC.

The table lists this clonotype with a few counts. The CDR3 region is CASSPGQGLNEQFF. The DNA of the CDR3 is TGTGCCAGCAGCCCGGGACAGGGCTTGAATGAGCAGTTCTTC. The chain is built from TRBV6-1 and TRBJ2-1; 9 bases are shared with TRBD1. Germline CDR1 and CDR2: MNHNS and SASEGT. J gave up 7 bases and V 6 bases, and 7 bases lay outside the gene matches. The CDR3 extends over 14 amino acids.

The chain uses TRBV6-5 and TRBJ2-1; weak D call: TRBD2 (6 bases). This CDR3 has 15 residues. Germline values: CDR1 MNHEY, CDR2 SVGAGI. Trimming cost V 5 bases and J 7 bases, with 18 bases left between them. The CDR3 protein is CASSTTGGIVNEQFF. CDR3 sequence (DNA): TGTGCCAGCAGTACTACTGGCGGGATTGTGAATGAGCAGTTCTTC.

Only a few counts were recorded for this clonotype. The CDR3 loop reads CASSPAGGDYEQYF. CDR3 DNA sequence: TGCGCCAGCAGCCCGGCCGGTGGGGACTACGAGCAGTACTTC. V usage is TRBV5-1 and J usage is TRBJ2-7; D is ambiguous. Trimming left V 4 bases short and J 3 bases short, with 14 bases between. Germline lookup yields CDR1 SGHRS and CDR2 YFSETQ. The CDR3 has 14 residues.

The CDR3 sequence is CASSSGLVKNIQYF. The CDR3 DNA follows: TGTGCCAGCAGCTCAGGACTAGTCAAAAACATTCAGTACTTC. The chain has TRBV11-2 and TRBJ2-4; 7 nucleotides align to TRBD2. The CDR3 consists of 14 residues. Germline CDR1 SGHAT, CDR2 FQNNGV. J was trimmed by 3 bases and V by 4 bases; bases with no gene match: 3.

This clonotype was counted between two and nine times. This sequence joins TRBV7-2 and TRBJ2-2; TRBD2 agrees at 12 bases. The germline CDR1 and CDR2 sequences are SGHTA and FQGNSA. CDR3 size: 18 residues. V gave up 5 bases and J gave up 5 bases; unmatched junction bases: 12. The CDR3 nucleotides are TGTGCCAGCAGCCTCGCGACTAGCGGGAGTAGGGGTACCGGGGAGCTGTTTTTT. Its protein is CASSLATSGSRGTGELFF. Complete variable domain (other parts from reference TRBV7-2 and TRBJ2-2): GAGVSQSPSNKVTEKGKDVELRCDPISGHTALYWYRQSLGQGLEFLIYFQGNSAPDKSGLPSDRFSAERTGGSVSTLTIQRTQQEDSAVYLCASSLATSGSRGTGELFFGEGSRLTVL.

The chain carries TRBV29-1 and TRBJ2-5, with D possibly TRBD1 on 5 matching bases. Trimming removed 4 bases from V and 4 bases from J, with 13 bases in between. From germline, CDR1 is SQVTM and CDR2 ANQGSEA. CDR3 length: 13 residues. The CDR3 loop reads CSVGGGTRETQYF. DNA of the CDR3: TGCAGCGTTGGGGGCGGAACCCGAGAGACCCAGTACTTC.

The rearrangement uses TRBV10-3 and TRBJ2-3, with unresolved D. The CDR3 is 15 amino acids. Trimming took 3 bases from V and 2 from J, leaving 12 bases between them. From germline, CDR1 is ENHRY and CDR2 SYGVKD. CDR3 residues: CAISDFSSLTDTQYF. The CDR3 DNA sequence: TGTGCCATCAGTGATTTTAGCAGTCTCACAGATACGCAGTATTTT.

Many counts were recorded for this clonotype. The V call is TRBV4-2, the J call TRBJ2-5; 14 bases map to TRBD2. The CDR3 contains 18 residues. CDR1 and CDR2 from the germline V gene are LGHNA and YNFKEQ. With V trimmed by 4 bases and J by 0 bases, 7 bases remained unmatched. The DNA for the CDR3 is TGTGCCAGCAGCCCGCCGGGACTAGCGGGAGCTTACCAAGAGACCCAGTACTTC. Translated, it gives CASSPPGLAGAYQETQYF.

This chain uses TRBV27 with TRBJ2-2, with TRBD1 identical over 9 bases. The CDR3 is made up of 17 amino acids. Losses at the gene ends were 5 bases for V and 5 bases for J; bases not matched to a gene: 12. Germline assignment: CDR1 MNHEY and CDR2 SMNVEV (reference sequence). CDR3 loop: CASSPPAPGQGTGELFF. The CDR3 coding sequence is TGTGCCAGCAGTCCACCCGCACCGGGACAGGGAACCGGGGAGCTGTTTTTT.

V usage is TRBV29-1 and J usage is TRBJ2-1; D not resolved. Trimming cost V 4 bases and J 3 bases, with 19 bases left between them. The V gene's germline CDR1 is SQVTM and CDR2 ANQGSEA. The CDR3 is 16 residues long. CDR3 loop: CSVALGSQILYNEQFF. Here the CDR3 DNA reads TGCAGCGTTGCTCTAGGCAGCCAAATTCTCTACAATGAGCAGTTCTTC.